The 12 T cell receptor beta chains given below trace back to one sample, sequenced in a study of technical replicates of blood from several donors. Clones were read by immunoSEQ multiplex PCR, and TCRdb kept only the in-frame ones, dropping some. This sample carries about 84,000 clones, roughly 98% of them seen once, and the ten largest clones take approximately 0.15%. Sequences were obtained from T cells isolated from PBMCs. These receptors were obtained from a human donor in good health.

The rearrangement uses TRBV30 and TRBJ1-3; a weak D match, TRBD1 (5 bases). Between the trimmed V and J ends, which lost 4 bases and 0 bases, there was a span of 13 bases. This CDR3 has 15 amino acids. In germline, CDR1 is GTSNPN, CDR2 SVGIG (reference sequence). The CDR3 sequence is CAWNLGQSSGNTIYF. CDR3 nucleotide sequence: TGTGCCTGGAATCTTGGACAAAGCTCTGGAAACACCATATATTTT.

The J gene is TRBJ2-5, the V gene TRBV13; D is perhaps TRBD1 (6 bases). The ends were cut back, 1 base at V and 4 bases at J, with 13 bases in the middle. Germline assignment: CDR1 PRHDT and CDR2 FYEKMQ (reference sequence). The CDR3 contains 15 residues. CDR3 loop: CASSLVGTPRETQYF. The CDR3 bases are TGTGCCAGCAGCTTAGTCGGGACACCAAGAGAGACCCAGTACTTC.

V is TRBV6-4 and J is TRBJ2-2; perhaps TRBD1 as D (5 bases). The CDR3 is 14 residues long. Germline values: CDR1 MRHNA, CDR2 SNTAGT. The V end lost 5 bases, the J end lost 2 bases, and 9 bases lay between the germline ends. The CDR3 DNA reads as TGTGCCAGCAGTCGTACAGGAAACACCGGGGAGCTGTTTTTT. Translation: CASSRTGNTGELFF.

Worth noting for this clone: One junction end disagrees with the germline gene, perhaps due to a read error. The J gene is TRBJ2-7, the V gene TRBV23-1, with TRBD1 matching over 11 bases. TRBV23-1 is assigned to the ORF class and has an uncertain function. CDR3 length equals 16 residues. In nucleotides, the CDR3 is TGCGCCAGCAGTGAATCGGGGGACAGGGGGTCCTACGAGCAGTACTTC. The encoded protein is CASSESGDRGSYEQYF.

This chain uses TRBV2 with TRBJ1-1; 7 bases map to TRBD1. Trimming removed 6 bases from V and 10 bases from J; junction bases left unmatched: 5. The CDR3 is made up of 11 amino acids. Germline lookup yields CDR1 SNHLY and CDR2 FYNNEI. The CDR3 loop is CASRASGGAFF. The DNA of the CDR3 is TGTGCCAGCAGGGCATCAGGGGGAGCTTTCTTT.

This sequence joins TRBV5-1 and TRBJ2-5, with 10 bases matching TRBD2. Germline-derived CDR1 and CDR2 are SGHRS and YFSETQ. The CDR3 is made up of 14 amino acids. The trim removed 4 bases at V and 2 bases at J, leaving 2 bases unmatched. This CDR3 is CASSRGLAQETQYF. CDR3 nucleotides: TGCGCCAGCAGCAGGGGACTAGCGCAAGAGACCCAGTACTTC.

The chain couples TRBV5-1 to TRBJ2-5; D perhaps matches TRBD1 (5 bases). V was clipped by 4 bases and J by 3 bases, with 10 bases between them. Looked up from germline, CDR1 is SGHRS and CDR2 is YFSETQ. The CDR3 loop spans 13 amino acids. CDR3 nucleotide sequence: TGCGCCAGCAGCCTCAGGGTGGAAGAGACCCAGTACTTC. Protein: CASSLRVEETQYF.

V and J are TRBV5-4 and TRBJ2-1; 9 nucleotides align to TRBD2. In germline, CDR1 is SGHNT, CDR2 YYREEE (reference sequence). The V gene end was trimmed by 1 base and the J gene end by 2 bases; junction bases not matched to a gene: 10. The CDR3 runs to 18 residues. Written as DNA, the CDR3 is TGTGCCAGCAGCTTGCCCGAGCTCGCGGGGGGGCCCTACAATGAGCAGTTCTTC. It codes for CASSLPELAGGPYNEQFF. Full variable domain (remainder filled in from reference TRBV5-4 and TRBJ2-1): ETGVTQSPTHLIKTRGQQVTLRCSSQSGHNTVSWYQQALGQGPQFIFQYYREEENGRGNFPPRFSGLQFPNYSSELNVNALELDDSALYLCASSLPELAGGPYNEQFFGPGTRLTVL.

This chain links TRBV5-1 with TRBJ1-1; D is undetermined. Germline V gene lookup returns CDR1 SGHRS and CDR2 YFSETQ. CDR3 size: 13 residues. The germline V and J ends were trimmed by 5 bases and 1 base, with 9 bases remaining between them. In nucleotides, the CDR3 is TGCGCCAGCAGGGTTTTAGAGAACACTGAAGCTTTCTTT. Its translation is CASRVLENTEAFF.

The rearrangement uses TRBV7-8 and TRBJ1-3; D is unclear. Trimming took off 0 bases at V and 7 bases at J, with 7 bases between the two ends. This CDR3 has 13 residues. Germline loops: CDR1 SGHVS, CDR2 FQNEAQ. As DNA, the CDR3 is TGTGCCAGCAGCTTAGCTCTCCGGAACACCATATATTTT. Amino acids: CASSLALRNTIYF.

The V and J genes are TRBV7-8 and TRBJ1-1, with D hard to call. CDR1 is SGHVS and CDR2 is FQNEAQ in the germline V gene. The V and J ends lost 2 bases and 3 bases respectively, with 13 bases between them. The CDR3 is 15 amino acids. Here the CDR3 DNA reads TGTGCCAGCAGCTTACTGGCGCGGTCTCACACTGAAGCTTTCTTT. As protein: CASSLLARSHTEAFF.

This chain connects TRBV11-2 to TRBJ1-2; 7 bases are a match to TRBD1. The CDR3 is 14 amino acids. Trimming removed 1 base from V and 4 bases from J; junction bases left unmatched: 3. Germline lookup yields CDR1 SGHAT and CDR2 FQNNGV. The CDR3 coding sequence is TGTGCCAGCAGCTTAGGTGGACAGGCCTATGGCTACACCTTC. It encodes CASSLGGQAYGYTF.